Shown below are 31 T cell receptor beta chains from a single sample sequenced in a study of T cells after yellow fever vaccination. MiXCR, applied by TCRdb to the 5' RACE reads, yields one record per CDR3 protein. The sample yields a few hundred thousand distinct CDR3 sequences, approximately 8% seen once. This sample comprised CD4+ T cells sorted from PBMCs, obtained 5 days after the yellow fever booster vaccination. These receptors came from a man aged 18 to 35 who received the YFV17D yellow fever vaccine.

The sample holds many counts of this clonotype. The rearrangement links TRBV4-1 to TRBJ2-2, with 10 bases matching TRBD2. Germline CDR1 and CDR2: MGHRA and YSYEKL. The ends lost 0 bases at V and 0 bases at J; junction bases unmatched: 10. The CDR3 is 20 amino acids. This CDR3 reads CASSQDWSGGGLPNTGELFF. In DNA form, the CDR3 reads TGCGCCAGCAGCCAAGATTGGAGCGGGGGGGGTCTTCCGAACACCGGGGAGCTGTTTTTT.

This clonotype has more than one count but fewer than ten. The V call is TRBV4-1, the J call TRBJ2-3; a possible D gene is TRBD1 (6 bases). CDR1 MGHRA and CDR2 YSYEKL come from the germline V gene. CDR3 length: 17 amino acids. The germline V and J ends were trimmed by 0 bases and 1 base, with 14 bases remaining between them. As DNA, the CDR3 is TGCGCCAGCAGCCAAGACCACCGGACAGCCCGCACAGATACGCAGTATTTT. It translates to CASSQDHRTARTDTQYF.

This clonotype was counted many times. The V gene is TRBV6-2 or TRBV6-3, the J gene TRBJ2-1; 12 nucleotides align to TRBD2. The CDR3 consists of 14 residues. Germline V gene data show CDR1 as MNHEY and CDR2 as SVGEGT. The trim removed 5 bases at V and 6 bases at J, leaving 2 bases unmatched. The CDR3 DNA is TGTGCCAGCAGTCGACTAGCGGGGGTCAATGAGCAGTTCTTC. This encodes CASSRLAGVNEQFF.

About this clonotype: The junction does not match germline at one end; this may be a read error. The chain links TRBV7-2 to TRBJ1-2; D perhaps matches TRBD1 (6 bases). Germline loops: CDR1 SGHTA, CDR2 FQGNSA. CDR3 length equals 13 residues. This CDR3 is CASSPGTWYGFTF. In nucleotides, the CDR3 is TGTGCCAGCAGCCCAGGGACATGGTATGGCTTCACCTTC.

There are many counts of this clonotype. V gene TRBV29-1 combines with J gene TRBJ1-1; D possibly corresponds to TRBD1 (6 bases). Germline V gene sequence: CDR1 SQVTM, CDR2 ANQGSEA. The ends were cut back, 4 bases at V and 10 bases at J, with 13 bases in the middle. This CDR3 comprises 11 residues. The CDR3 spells CSVANREGAFF. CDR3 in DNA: TGCAGCGTTGCCAACAGGGAGGGAGCTTTCTTT.

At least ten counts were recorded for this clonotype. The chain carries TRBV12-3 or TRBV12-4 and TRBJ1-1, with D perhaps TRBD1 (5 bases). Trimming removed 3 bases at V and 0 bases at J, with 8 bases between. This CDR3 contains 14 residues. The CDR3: CASSLWGLNTEAFF. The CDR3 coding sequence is TGTGCCAGCAGTTTGTGGGGCCTGAACACTGAAGCTTTCTTT.

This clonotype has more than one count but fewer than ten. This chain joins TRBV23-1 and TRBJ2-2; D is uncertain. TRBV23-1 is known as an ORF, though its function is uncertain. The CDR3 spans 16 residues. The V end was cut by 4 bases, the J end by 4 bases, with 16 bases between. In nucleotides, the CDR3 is TGCGCCAGCAGTCTGCTTGAGCCCCCCCGCACCGGGGAGCTGTTTTTT. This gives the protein CASSLLEPPRTGELFF.

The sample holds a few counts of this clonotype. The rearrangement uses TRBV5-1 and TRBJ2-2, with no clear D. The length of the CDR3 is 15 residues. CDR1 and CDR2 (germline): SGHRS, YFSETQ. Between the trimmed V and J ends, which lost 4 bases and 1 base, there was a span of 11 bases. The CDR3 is CASSPPGKNTGELFF. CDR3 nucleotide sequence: TGCGCCAGCAGCCCCCCCGGCAAGAACACCGGGGAGCTGTTTTTT.

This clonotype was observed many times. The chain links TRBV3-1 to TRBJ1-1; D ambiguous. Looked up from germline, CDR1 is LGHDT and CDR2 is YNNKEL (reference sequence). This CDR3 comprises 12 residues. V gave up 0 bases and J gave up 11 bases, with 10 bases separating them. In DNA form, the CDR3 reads TGTGCCAGCAGCCAAGAAGGGCTACTGGCTTTCTTT. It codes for CASSQEGLLAFF.

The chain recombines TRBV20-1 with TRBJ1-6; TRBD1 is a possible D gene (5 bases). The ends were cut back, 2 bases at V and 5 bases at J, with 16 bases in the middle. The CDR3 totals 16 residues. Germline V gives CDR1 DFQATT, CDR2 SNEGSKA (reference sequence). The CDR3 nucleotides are TGCAGTGCTAGAAGTGTTGGGAGGGGAGATAATTCACCCCTCCACTTT. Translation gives CSARSVGRGDNSPLHF.

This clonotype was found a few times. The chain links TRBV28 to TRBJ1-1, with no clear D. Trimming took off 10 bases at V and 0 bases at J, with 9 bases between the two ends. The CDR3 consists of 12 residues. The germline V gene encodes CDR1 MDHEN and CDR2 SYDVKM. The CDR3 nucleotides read TGTGCCACTACAGTCATGAACACTGAAGCTTTCTTT. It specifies CATTVMNTEAFF.

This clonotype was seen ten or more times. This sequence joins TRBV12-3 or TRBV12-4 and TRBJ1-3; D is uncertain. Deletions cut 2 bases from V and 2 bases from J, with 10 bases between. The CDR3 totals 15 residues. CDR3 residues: CASSLFPGAGNTIYF. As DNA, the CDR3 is TGTGCCAGCAGTTTATTCCCAGGAGCTGGAAACACCATATATTTT.

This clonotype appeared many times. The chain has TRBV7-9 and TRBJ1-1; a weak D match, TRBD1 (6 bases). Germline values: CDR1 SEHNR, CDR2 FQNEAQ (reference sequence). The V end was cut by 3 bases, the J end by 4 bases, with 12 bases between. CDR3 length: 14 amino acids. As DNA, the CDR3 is TGTGCCAGCAGCTTTGGGGGGCGAGTCACTGAAGCTTTCTTT. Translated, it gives CASSFGGRVTEAFF.

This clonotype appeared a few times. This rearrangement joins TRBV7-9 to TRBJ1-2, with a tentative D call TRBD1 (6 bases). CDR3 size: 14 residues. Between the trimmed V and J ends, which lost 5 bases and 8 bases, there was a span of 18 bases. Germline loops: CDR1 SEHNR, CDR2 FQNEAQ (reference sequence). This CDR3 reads CASSQTGSLGGYTF. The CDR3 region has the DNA TGTGCCAGCAGCCAGACAGGTTCTCTCGGGGGCTACACCTTC.

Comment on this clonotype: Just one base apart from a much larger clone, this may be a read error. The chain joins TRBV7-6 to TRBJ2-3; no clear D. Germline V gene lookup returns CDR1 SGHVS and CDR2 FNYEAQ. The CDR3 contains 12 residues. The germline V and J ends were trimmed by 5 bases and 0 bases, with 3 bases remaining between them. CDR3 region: CASSMSTDTQYF. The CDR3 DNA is TGTGCCAGCAGCATGAGCACAGATACGCAGTATTTT.

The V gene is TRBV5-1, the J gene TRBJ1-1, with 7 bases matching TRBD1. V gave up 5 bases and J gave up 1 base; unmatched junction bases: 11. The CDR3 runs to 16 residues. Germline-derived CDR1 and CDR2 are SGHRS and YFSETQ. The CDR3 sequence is CASSWGGGRENTEAFF. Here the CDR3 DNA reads TGCGCCAGCAGTTGGGGAGGGGGCCGAGAGAACACTGAAGCTTTCTTT.

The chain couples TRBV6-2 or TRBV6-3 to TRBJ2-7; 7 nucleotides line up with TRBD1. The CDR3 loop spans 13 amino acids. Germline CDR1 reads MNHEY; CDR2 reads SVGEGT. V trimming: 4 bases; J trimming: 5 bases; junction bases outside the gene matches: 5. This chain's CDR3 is CASSFDRANEQYF. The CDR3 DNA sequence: TGTGCCAGCAGTTTCGACAGGGCCAACGAGCAGTACTTC.

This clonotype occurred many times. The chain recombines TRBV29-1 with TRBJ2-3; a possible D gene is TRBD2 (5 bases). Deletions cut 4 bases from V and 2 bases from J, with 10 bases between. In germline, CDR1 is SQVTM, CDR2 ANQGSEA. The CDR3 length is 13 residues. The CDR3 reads CSVGPGNTDTQYF. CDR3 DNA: TGCAGCGTTGGCCCGGGGAACACAGATACGCAGTATTTT.

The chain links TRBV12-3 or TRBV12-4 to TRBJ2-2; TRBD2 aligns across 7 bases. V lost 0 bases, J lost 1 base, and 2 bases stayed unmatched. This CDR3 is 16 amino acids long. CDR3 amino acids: CASSLAAGLNTGELFF. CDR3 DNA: TGTGCCAGCAGTTTAGCAGCGGGGCTGAACACCGGGGAGCTGTTTTTT.

This CDR3 reads CASSSERLLYGYTF. The CDR3 DNA sequence: TGTGCCAGCAGCAGTGAACGGCTGTTATATGGCTACACCTTC. V usage is TRBV11-2 and J usage is TRBJ1-2; D is undetermined. The CDR3 covers 14 residues. V was shortened by 5 bases and J by 5 bases, with 15 bases between the two germline ends. Germline loops: CDR1 SGHAT, CDR2 FQNNGV.

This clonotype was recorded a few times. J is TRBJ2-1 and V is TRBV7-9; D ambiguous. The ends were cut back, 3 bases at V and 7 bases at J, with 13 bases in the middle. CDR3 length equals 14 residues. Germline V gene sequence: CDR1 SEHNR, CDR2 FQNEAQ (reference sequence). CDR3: CASSFYTLGNEQFF. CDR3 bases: TGTGCCAGCAGCTTTTATACGTTAGGAAATGAGCAGTTCTTC.

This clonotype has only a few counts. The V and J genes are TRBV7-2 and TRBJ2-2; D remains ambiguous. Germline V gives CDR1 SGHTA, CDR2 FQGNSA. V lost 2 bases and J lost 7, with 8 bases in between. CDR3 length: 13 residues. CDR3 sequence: CASSLLSGGELFF. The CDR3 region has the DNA TGTGCCAGCAGCTTACTTAGTGGCGGGGAGCTGTTTTTT. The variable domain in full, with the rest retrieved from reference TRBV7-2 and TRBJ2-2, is GAGVSQSPSNKVTEKGKDVELRCDPISGHTALYWYRQSLGQGLEFLIYFQGNSAPDKSGLPSDRFSAERTGGSVSTLTIQRTQQEDSAVYLCASSLLSGGELFFGEGSRLTVL.

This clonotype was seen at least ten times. CDR3 nucleotides: TGCGCCAGCAAGGACACGAGCTCCTACAATGAGCAGTTCTTC. The encoded protein is CASKDTSSYNEQFF. The chain combines TRBV5-1 with TRBJ2-1; TRBD1 might be the D (5 bases). Germline CDR1 SGHRS, CDR2 YFSETQ. The CDR3 has 14 amino acids. V was shortened by 6 bases and J by 0 bases, with 10 bases between the two germline ends.

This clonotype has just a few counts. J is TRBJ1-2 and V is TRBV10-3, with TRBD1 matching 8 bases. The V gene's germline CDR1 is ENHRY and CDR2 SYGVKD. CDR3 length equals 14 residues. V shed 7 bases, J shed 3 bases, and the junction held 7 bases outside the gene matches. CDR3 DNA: TGTGCCATCACCCCCGACAGGGGACACTATGGCTACACCTTC. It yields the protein CAITPDRGHYGYTF.

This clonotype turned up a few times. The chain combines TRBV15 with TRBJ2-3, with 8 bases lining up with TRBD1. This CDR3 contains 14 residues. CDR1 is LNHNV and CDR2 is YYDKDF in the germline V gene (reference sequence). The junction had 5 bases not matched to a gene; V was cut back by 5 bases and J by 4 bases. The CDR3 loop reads CATSPRGLADTQYF. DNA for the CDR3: TGTGCCACCAGCCCCAGGGGGCTGGCAGATACGCAGTATTTT.

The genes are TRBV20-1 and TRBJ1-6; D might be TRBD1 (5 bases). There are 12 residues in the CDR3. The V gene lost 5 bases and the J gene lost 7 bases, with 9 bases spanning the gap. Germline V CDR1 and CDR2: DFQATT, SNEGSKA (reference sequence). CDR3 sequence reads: CSAWDQNSPLHF. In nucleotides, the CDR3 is TGCAGTGCTTGGGACCAAAATTCACCCCTCCACTTT.

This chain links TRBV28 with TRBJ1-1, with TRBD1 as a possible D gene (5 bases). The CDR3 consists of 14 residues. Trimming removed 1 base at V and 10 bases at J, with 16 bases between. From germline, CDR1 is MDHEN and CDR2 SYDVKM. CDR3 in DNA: TGTGCCAGCAGTTTATTGGGGACGGGGGAATTAGCTTTCTTT. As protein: CASSLLGTGELAFF.

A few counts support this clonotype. The CDR3 loop is CASSTQGRNSPLHF. As DNA, the CDR3 is TGTGCCAGCAGTACACAGGGACGCAATTCACCCCTCCACTTT. This chain joins TRBV12-3 or TRBV12-4 and TRBJ1-6; possible D gene TRBD1, 6 bases. The CDR3 extends over 14 amino acids. V lost 5 bases to trimming and J lost 7 bases, with 12 bases between them.

CDR3 nucleotides: TGTGCCAGCAGCTTGTGGGGGGACCCGGACACTGAAGCTTTCTTT. Translation: CASSLWGDPDTEAFF. V gene TRBV5-4 combines with J gene TRBJ1-1, with a tentative D call TRBD1 (5 bases). This CDR3 has 15 amino acids. The germline gives CDR1 SGHNT, CDR2 YYREEE (reference sequence). Trimming took off 1 base at V and 3 bases at J, with 13 bases between the two ends.

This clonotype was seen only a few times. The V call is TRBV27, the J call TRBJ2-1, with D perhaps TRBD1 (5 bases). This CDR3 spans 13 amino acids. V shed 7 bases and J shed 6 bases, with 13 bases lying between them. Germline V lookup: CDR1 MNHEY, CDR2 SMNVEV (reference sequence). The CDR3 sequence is CASTQGLLNEQFF. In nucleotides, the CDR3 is TGTGCCAGCACCCAGGGCCTACTCAATGAGCAGTTCTTC.

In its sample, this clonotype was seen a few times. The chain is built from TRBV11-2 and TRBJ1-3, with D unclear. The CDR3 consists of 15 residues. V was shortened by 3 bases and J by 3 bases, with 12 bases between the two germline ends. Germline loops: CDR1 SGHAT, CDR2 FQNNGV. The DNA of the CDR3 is TGTGCCAGCAGCTTTGCTCCGAAACTTGGAAACACCATATATTTT. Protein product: CASSFAPKLGNTIYF.